The rows below give T cell receptor beta chains drawn from one sample of a study of T cell responses to AZD1222 COVID-19 vaccine. Profiled with immunoSEQ multiplex PCR; TCRdb holds only in-frame clones, not every one. The sample lists about 140,000 clones, about 90% occurring once. The sequenced sample was peripheral blood, obtained on day 0 of AZD1222 vaccination. These receptor sequences come from an adult in good health. Both conserved end residues are part of each CDR3. The order of the fields is clone size, V gene, J gene, D gene, CDR3 DNA, CDR3 protein. The D gene is left open where the match is weak. Size is stated for part of the rows, as once, few or many counts, or as a class when the clone is expanded.

size: once
V: TRBV5-1
J: TRBJ2-1
D: TRBD1
DNA: TGCGCCAGCAGGACCGGGACAGCTAACAATGAGCAGTTCTTC
CDR3: CASRTGTANNEQFF

size: -
V: TRBV7-8
J: TRBJ2-1
D: TRBD1
DNA: TGTGCCAGCAGCCTGTTCGGGGACAGGGACAATGAGCAGTTCTTC
CDR3: CASSLFGDRDNEQFF

size: -
V: TRBV3-1/TRBV3-2
J: TRBJ2-3
D: TRBD2
DNA: TGTGCCAGCAGCCAACCCCAACTAGCGGGAGGGAGCACAGATACGCAGTATTTT
CDR3: CASSQPQLAGGSTDTQYF

size: -
V: TRBV27
J: TRBJ2-7
D: -
DNA: TGTGCCAGCAGTTTATCGGGGACACACCACTACGAGCAGTACTTC
CDR3: CASSLSGTHHYEQYF

size: -
V: TRBV19
J: TRBJ2-1
D: -
DNA: TGTGCCAGTAGTATGCTGGCGGCCGGGAAAGACAATGAGCAGTTCTTC
CDR3: CASSMLAAGKDNEQFF

size: -
V: TRBV6-5
J: TRBJ2-7
D: TRBD1
DNA: TGTGCCAGCAGTTACTCGACGGGACAGGCCTACGAGCAGTACTTC
CDR3: CASSYSTGQAYEQYF

size: once
V: TRBV7-2
J: TRBJ2-7
D: TRBD2
DNA: TGTGCCAGCAGCCGTCTGGGGGGGGCCTACGAGCAGTACTTC
CDR3: CASSRLGGAYEQYF

size: few
V: TRBV30
J: TRBJ2-1
D: -
DNA: TGTGCCTGGAGGGAGGGGGCCCACGGGAATGAGCAGTTCTTC
CDR3: CAWREGAHGNEQFF

size: -
V: TRBV6-5
J: TRBJ2-2
D: -
DNA: TGTGCCACCCTCTACGGCGGGGAGCTGTTTTTT
CDR3: CATLYGGELFF

size: few
V: TRBV7-2
J: TRBJ1-1
D: -
DNA: TGTGCCAGCAGCCCTCACGGAGGGGCCGGGGTCACTGAAGCTTTCTTT
CDR3: CASSPHGGAGVTEAFF

size: -
V: TRBV19
J: TRBJ2-7
D: TRBD1
DNA: TGTGCCAGTAGTCCCGGGACAGTCGTCTACGAGCAGTACTTC
CDR3: CASSPGTVVYEQYF

size: -
V: TRBV7-9
J: TRBJ2-1
D: TRBD2
DNA: TGTGCCAGCAGCACAGGACTAGCGGGAGTTTTTGGTGAGCAGTTCTTC
CDR3: CASSTGLAGVFGEQFF

size: few
V: TRBV6-5
J: TRBJ2-2
D: TRBD2
DNA: TGTGCCAGCAAGGTAGCGGGGTTCGGGGAGCTGTTTTTT
CDR3: CASKVAGFGELFF

size: -
V: TRBV15
J: TRBJ1-2
D: TRBD1
DNA: TGTGCCACCAGCAGAAGGATGACCGGGACAGGGGGCCGTGGCTACACCTTC
CDR3: CATSRRMTGTGGRGYTF

size: -
V: TRBV7-9
J: TRBJ1-2
D: -
DNA: TGTGCCAGCAGCTTAGAGGGAGGAGCCGTTGGCTACACCTTC
CDR3: CASSLEGGAVGYTF

size: -
V: TRBV19
J: TRBJ1-5
D: -
DNA: TGTGCCAGTAGCTCGCGCGGAATGGGCAATCAGCCCCAGCATTTT
CDR3: CASSSRGMGNQPQHF

size: -
V: TRBV6-2/TRBV6-3
J: TRBJ2-7
D: TRBD1
DNA: TGTGCCAGCAGTCCCTTCACGACAGGGGTGTACGAGCAGTACTTC
CDR3: CASSPFTTGVYEQYF

size: -
V: TRBV11-2
J: TRBJ1-5
D: -
DNA: TGTGCCAGCAGCACGGGACTTAGTAGCAATCAGCCCCAGCATTTT
CDR3: CASSTGLSSNQPQHF

size: -
V: TRBV7-9
J: TRBJ1-1
D: -
DNA: TGTGCCAGCAGCTTAGTGGGTTTATTGCGGCTCATGAACACTGAAGCTTTCTTT
CDR3: CASSLVGLLRLMNTEAFF

size: -
V: TRBV30
J: TRBJ1-1
D: TRBD1
DNA: TGTGCTTCGACCGGGACAGGAGTCACTCGGGCTTTCTTT
CDR3: CASTGTGVTRAFF

size: -
V: TRBV6-5
J: TRBJ2-7
D: -
DNA: TGTGCCAGCAGGACCAGGGGGGATCCCTACGAGCAGTACTTC
CDR3: CASRTRGDPYEQYF

size: -
V: TRBV30
J: TRBJ1-1
D: -
DNA: TGTGCCTGGAACTATAAGGTGGCCTTTGAAGCTTTCTTT
CDR3: CAWNYKVAFEAFF

size: medium-sized
V: TRBV14
J: TRBJ1-1
D: -
DNA: TGTGCCAGCAGCCAAGTTTGGGCTGAAGCTTTCTTT
CDR3: CASSQVWAEAFF

size: -
V: TRBV6-1
J: TRBJ2-5
D: TRBD2
DNA: TGTGCCAGCAGTGTACTAGCGGGAGCATCGGAAGAGACCCAGTACTTC
CDR3: CASSVLAGASEETQYF

size: -
V: TRBV27
J: TRBJ2-7
D: TRBD1
DNA: TGTGCCACCAAACCTGACAGGGCTATTTCCTACGAGCAGTACTTC
CDR3: CATKPDRAISYEQYF

size: -
V: TRBV10-3
J: TRBJ2-1
D: -
DNA: TGTGCCATCAGTGTGGAAAATACTAGAAACAATGAGCAGTTCTTC
CDR3: CAISVENTRNNEQFF

size: few
V: TRBV6-5
J: TRBJ2-7
D: TRBD1
DNA: TGTGCCAGCACTCCGGGGACAGGGAGAGAGCAGTACTTC
CDR3: CASTPGTGREQYF

size: -
V: TRBV6-6
J: TRBJ2-7
D: -
DNA: TGTGCCAGCAGTCCGCGCGCCTACGAGCAGTACTTC
CDR3: CASSPRAYEQYF

size: -
V: TRBV9
J: TRBJ1-2
D: -
DNA: TGTGCCAGCAGCCCCGAGACAGGTTGGCGGGGCTACACCTTC
CDR3: CASSPETGWRGYTF